The next 18 T cell receptor beta chains were all read from a single sample in a study of HIV-infected patients and healthy controls. cDNA was made from about 500 ng RNA using alpha and beta constant primers. Using multiplexing indices, alpha and beta chain libraries were generated apart by chain-specific third strand synthesis. TCRdb called the 5' RACE reads again in MiXCR, with one record for every CDR3 protein. Of around 16,000 distinct CDR3 sequences in the sample, 9.4% were seen once. The repertoire came from unfractionated whole blood and reflected all unsorted peripheral T cells. Sequencing was done on a sample of blood. All receptors come from an adult in good health.

In its sample, this clonotype was seen many times. The chain recombines TRBV28 with TRBJ1-6; 9 nucleotides agree with TRBD1. Trimming removed 7 bases from V and 12 bases from J; junction bases left unmatched: 10. This CDR3 has 14 residues. Germline V lookup: CDR1 MDHEN, CDR2 SYDVKM. CDR3: CASKPGQGRVPLHF. The CDR3 bases are TGTGCCAGCAAACCGGGACAGGGAAGAGTACCCCTCCACTTT.

There are many counts of this clonotype. This rearrangement joins TRBV29-1 to TRBJ2-3; D is unclear. Germline lookup yields CDR1 SQVTM and CDR2 ANQGSEA. This CDR3 has 13 residues. The V and J ends lost 8 bases and 2 bases respectively, with 14 bases between them. The CDR3 spells CSIIRLNTDTQYF. DNA of the CDR3: TGCAGCATAATACGGCTTAACACAGATACGCAGTATTTT.

In this sample, this clonotype turned up many times. The rearrangement uses TRBV24-1 and TRBJ2-7; D not certain. Germline V gene sequence: CDR1 KGHDR, CDR2 SFDVKD. V lost 4 bases and J lost 2, with 8 bases in between. This CDR3 is built from 13 residues. As DNA, the CDR3 is TGTGCCACCAGTGACCCCGGCACCTACGAGCAGTACTTC. Its protein is CATSDPGTYEQYF.

This sequence joins TRBV4-1 and TRBJ2-7, with 7 bases lining up with TRBD1. Germline V gene data show CDR1 as MGHRA and CDR2 as YSYEKL. The junction had 5 bases not matched to a gene; V was cut back by 0 bases and J by 6 bases. The CDR3 sequence is 14 residues long. Written as DNA, the CDR3 is TGCGCCAGCAGCCAAGATCACGCAGGGGGCGAGCAGTACTTC. Translating gives CASSQDHAGGEQYF.

By frequency in the sample, this clonotype is medium-sized. The chain links TRBV3-1 to TRBJ2-6; D is tentatively TRBD1 or TRBD2 (5 bases each). The CDR3 is 18 residues long. Germline V gene sequence: CDR1 LGHDT, CDR2 YNNKEL (reference sequence). V was pared by 3 bases and J by 3 bases, with 18 bases between. The CDR3 reads CASSQPLRDPYGANVLTF. CDR3 nucleotides: TGTGCCAGCAGCCAGCCCCTAAGGGACCCGTATGGGGCCAACGTCCTGACTTTC.

Only a few counts were recorded for this clonotype. J is TRBJ2-7 and V is TRBV4-3; D unclear. The CDR3 contains 12 residues. CDR1 is LGHNA and CDR2 is YSLEER in the germline V gene. V lost 4 bases to trimming and J lost 3 bases, with 7 bases between them. This CDR3 is CASSRDGYEQYF. As DNA, the CDR3 is TGCGCCAGCAGCCGTGACGGCTACGAGCAGTACTTC.

This clonotype appeared many times. CDR3 amino acids: CASSPWRGRTDTQYF. The CDR3 DNA sequence: TGTGCCAGCAGCCCATGGCGGGGGAGAACAGATACGCAGTATTTT. The V call is TRBV6-5, the J call TRBJ2-3; 7 bases are a match to TRBD2. In germline, CDR1 is MNHEY, CDR2 SVGAGI. V gave up 6 bases and J gave up 3 bases; unmatched junction bases: 9. The CDR3 contains 15 residues.

This clonotype was counted ten times or more. The chain uses TRBV29-1 and TRBJ2-1; 8 bases match TRBD2. V lost 7 bases to trimming and J lost 3 bases; unmatched junction nucleotides: 5. This CDR3 is built from 13 residues. CDR1 and CDR2 from the germline V gene are SQVTM and ANQGSEA. The CDR3 here is CSAIAGNYNEQFF. DNA of the CDR3: TGCAGCGCGATAGCGGGAAACTACAATGAGCAGTTCTTC.

This clonotype was picked up a small number of times. The V gene is TRBV11-2, the J gene TRBJ2-1, with 11 bases matching TRBD2. CDR3 length equals 18 residues. J gave up 6 bases and V 2 bases, and 12 bases lay outside the gene matches. Germline V lookup: CDR1 SGHAT, CDR2 FQNNGV. Here the CDR3 reads CASSLNGETSGSGNEQFF. In DNA, the CDR3 is TGTGCCAGCAGCTTAAATGGAGAAACTAGCGGGAGTGGCAATGAGCAGTTCTTC.

By share, this clonotype counts as medium-sized (0.01 to 0.1%). The rearrangement joins TRBV5-1 to TRBJ2-5; D may be TRBD1 or TRBD2 (5 bases each). Trimming pared 0 bases from V and 2 bases from J, leaving 14 bases between. This CDR3 comprises 16 residues. CDR1 and CDR2 (germline): SGHRS, YFSETQ. CDR3 nucleotides: TGCGCCAGCAGCTTGGCGGGCCCGGGACCTCAAGAGACCCAGTACTTC. Its translation is CASSLAGPGPQETQYF.

This clonotype was counted at least ten times. V gene TRBV4-2 combines with J gene TRBJ2-1; 12 bases line up with TRBD2. With V trimmed by 1 base and J by 6 bases, 10 bases remained unmatched. CDR3 size: 18 residues. Germline V gene data show CDR1 as LGHNA and CDR2 as YNFKEQ. DNA of the CDR3: TGTGCCAGCAGCCAAGTAGGACTAGCGGGACTGAACGGCAATGAGCAGTTCTTC. It translates to CASSQVGLAGLNGNEQFF.

This clonotype was found many times. The genes are TRBV11-2 and TRBJ2-1, with D tentatively TRBD2 (7 bases). Trimming stripped 6 bases from V and 4 bases from J, with 16 bases between. The CDR3 runs 15 residues. The germline CDR1 and CDR2 sequences are SGHAT and FQNNGV. The CDR3: CASRVRGAKYNEQFF. The CDR3 bases are TGTGCCAGCAGGGTACGGGGGGCTAAGTACAATGAGCAGTTCTTC.

Relative to its sample, this clonotype is medium-sized. This chain links TRBV2 with TRBJ1-5; D is uncertain. The germline CDR1 and CDR2 sequences are SNHLY and FYNNEI. The CDR3 has 11 amino acids. With 5 bases removed from V and 4 bases from J, the gap between germline ends came to 3 bases. The CDR3 loop is CASSINQPQHF. The CDR3 DNA follows: TGTGCCAGCAGTATAAATCAGCCCCAGCATTTT.

This clonotype is labeled as medium-sized. The genes are TRBV7-2 and TRBJ2-7, with D perhaps TRBD1 (5 bases). The V gene's germline CDR1 is SGHTA and CDR2 FQGNSA. V lost 5 bases to trimming and J lost 0 bases, with 11 bases between them. The CDR3 contains 14 residues. Here the CDR3 reads CASSPDRVSYEQYF. CDR3 DNA sequence: TGTGCCAGCAGCCCAGACAGAGTCTCCTACGAGCAGTACTTC.

This clonotype was seen many times. The rearrangement joins TRBV4-3 to TRBJ1-6; D remains unclear. V shed 0 bases and J shed 7 bases, with 16 bases lying between them. The CDR3 sequence is 17 residues long. CDR1 and CDR2 from the germline V gene are LGHNA and YSLEER. CDR3: CASSQDNVGGLNSPLHF. The CDR3 DNA reads as TGCGCCAGCAGCCAAGATAACGTCGGCGGACTAAATTCACCCCTCCACTTT.

This clonotype was detected many times. This CDR3 reads CSAPKKPQRGPIGYTF. The CDR3 DNA sequence: TGCAGTGCCCCGAAAAAGCCCCAACGGGGACCAATAGGCTACACCTTC. The rearrangement links TRBV20-1 to TRBJ1-2; the D gene is possibly TRBD1 (5 bases). V gave up 6 bases and J gave up 8 bases, with 28 bases separating them. CDR3 length: 16 amino acids. Germline CDR1 reads DFQATT; CDR2 reads SNEGSKA (reference sequence).

This clonotype is classed as medium-sized. V usage is TRBV7-9 and J usage is TRBJ1-5; D may be TRBD1 (5 bases). V shed 6 bases and J shed 7 bases, with 16 bases lying between them. In germline, CDR1 is SEHNR, CDR2 FQNEAQ (reference sequence). This CDR3 is 14 amino acids long. CDR3 in DNA: TGTGCCAGCAGTAGCCCGGGGTGGGACCAGCCCCAGCATTTT. This codes for CASSSPGWDQPQHF.

By sample share, this clonotype is medium-sized. The rearrangement links TRBV20-1 to TRBJ2-7, with 12 bases aligning to TRBD2. Germline values: CDR1 DFQATT, CDR2 SNEGSKA (reference sequence). CDR3 length: 15 residues. Trimming at V came to 1 base and at J to 4 bases, leaving 5 bases not matched to a gene. The CDR3 is CSARVRLAGVYEQYF. CDR3 bases: TGCAGTGCTAGAGTAAGACTAGCGGGAGTTTACGAGCAGTACTTC.